This is a list of T cell receptor beta chains from one sample in a study of T cells in Graves' hyperthyroidism and ophthalmopathy. TCRdb recomputed calls from the multiplex PCR reads with MiXCR, one row per CDR3 protein. The sample consists of around 400,000 distinct CDR3 sequences, 15% to 19% of them appearing once. Sequenced material: blood. All receptors derive from a woman aged 18-29 years with Graves' hyperthyroidism that later progressed to Graves' ophthalmopathy. Both conserved end residues are part of each CDR3. Fields, in order: V gene, clone size, J gene, D gene, CDR3 protein, CDR3 DNA. D genes are given only for firm matches. Not every row has a clone size; where given, it reads once, few, many or a size class.

>TRBV28|-|TRBJ2-5|TRBD1
CASSQGAPYETQYF
TGTGCCAGCAGTCAGGGGGCGCCGTACGAGACCCAGTACTTC
>TRBV18|-|TRBJ2-5|TRBD1
CASSPKDRGRETQYF
TGTGCCAGCTCACCAAAGGACAGGGGGAGGGAGACCCAGTACTTC
>TRBV29-1|few|TRBJ2-2|TRBD2
CSVELPGLAGPNTGELFF
TGCAGCGTTGAACTCCCCGGACTAGCGGGCCCGAACACCGGGGAGCTGTTTTTT
>TRBV20-1|many|TRBJ2-3|-
CSAQRPSDTQYF
TGCAGTGCTCAGAGACCTTCAGATACGCAGTATTTT
>TRBV19|few|TRBJ1-5|-
CASSIGGYGQPQHF
TGTGCCAGTAGTATAGGGGGATACGGTCAGCCCCAGCATTTT
>TRBV27|-|TRBJ1-1|-
CASSFKANTEAFF
TGTGCCAGCAGTTTTAAGGCCAACACTGAAGCTTTCTTT
>TRBV20-1|many|TRBJ2-7|-
CSAPVGASQEQYF
TGCAGTGCTCCGGTGGGAGCCTCCCAGGAGCAGTACTTC
>TRBV19|few|TRBJ2-1|-
CASSRLGVSGVSYNEQFF
TGTGCCAGTAGCCGTCTCGGGGTATCCGGGGTATCCTACAATGAGCAGTTCTTC
>TRBV12-3/TRBV12-4|many|TRBJ1-1|-
CASSWGRGGTEAFF
TGTGCCAGCAGTTGGGGTAGGGGAGGCACTGAAGCTTTCTTT
>TRBV20-1|few|TRBJ2-6|-
CSASPGTFSGANVLTF
TGCAGTGCTAGTCCCGGGACATTTTCGGGGGCCAACGTCCTGACTTTC
>TRBV4-3|-|TRBJ1-4|-
CASSQARTATNEKLFF
TGCGCCAGCAGCCAAGCCAGGACCGCAACTAATGAAAAACTGTTTTTT
>TRBV7-8|many|TRBJ1-5|-
CASSYNSQTNQPQHF
TGTGCCAGCAGCTATAACAGCCAGACCAATCAGCCCCAGCATTTT
>TRBV2|many|TRBJ2-5|TRBD2
CASVQSREGTQYF
TGTGCCAGCGTGCAGTCCCGGGAGGGGACCCAGTACTTC
>TRBV7-9|-|TRBJ2-5|-
CASSLIKDGAFQETQYF
TGTGCCAGCAGCTTAATAAAGGACGGCGCCTTCCAAGAGACCCAGTACTTC
>TRBV3-1|-|TRBJ1-2|-
CASSQESQGRNGYTF
TGTGCCAGCAGCCAAGAATCCCAGGGAAGGAATGGCTACACCTTC
>TRBV3-1|-|TRBJ2-1|TRBD2
CASSQTGTSGSAEQFF
TGTGCCAGCAGCCAAACCGGGACTAGCGGGAGCGCTGAGCAGTTCTTC
>TRBV18|many|TRBJ1-2|-
CASSPRERTNYGYTF
TGTGCCAGCTCACCAAGGGAGCGTACTAACTATGGCTACACCTTC
>TRBV6-1|-|TRBJ2-1|-
CASSRAGLVNEQFF
TGTGCCAGCAGTAGGGCGGGACTGGTTAATGAGCAGTTCTTC
>TRBV2|many|TRBJ1-4|-
CASWKGGSEKLFF
TGTGCCAGCTGGAAGGGGGGGTCCGAAAAACTGTTTTTT
>TRBV27|few|TRBJ2-7|TRBD1
CASSLRTGWIYEQYF
TGTGCCAGCAGTCTAAGGACAGGCTGGATCTACGAGCAGTACTTC
>TRBV10-3|-|TRBJ2-1|-
CAISLAGTAGNEQFF
TGTGCCATCAGTCTGGCCGGGACTGCGGGGAATGAGCAGTTCTTC
>TRBV28|-|TRBJ1-1|-
CASSLRGHTGSWTEAFF
TGTGCCAGCAGTTTGAGGGGACACACGGGATCGTGGACTGAAGCTTTCTTT
>TRBV9|-|TRBJ2-1|TRBD2
CASSPGLAKNEQFF
TGTGCCAGCAGCCCTGGACTAGCGAAGAATGAGCAGTTCTTC
>TRBV7-8|many|TRBJ2-5|TRBD2
CASSGIQAGEGQETQYF
TGTGCCAGCAGCGGTATCCAAGCGGGAGAAGGTCAAGAGACCCAGTACTTC
>TRBV6-1|many|TRBJ1-1|-
CASSYNGQTNTEAFF
TGTGCCAGCAGTTATAACGGGCAGACGAACACTGAAGCTTTCTTT
>TRBV6-1|-|TRBJ1-2|TRBD1
CASRPGTGGRGYTF
TGTGCCAGCAGACCCGGGACAGGAGGACGTGGCTACACCTTC